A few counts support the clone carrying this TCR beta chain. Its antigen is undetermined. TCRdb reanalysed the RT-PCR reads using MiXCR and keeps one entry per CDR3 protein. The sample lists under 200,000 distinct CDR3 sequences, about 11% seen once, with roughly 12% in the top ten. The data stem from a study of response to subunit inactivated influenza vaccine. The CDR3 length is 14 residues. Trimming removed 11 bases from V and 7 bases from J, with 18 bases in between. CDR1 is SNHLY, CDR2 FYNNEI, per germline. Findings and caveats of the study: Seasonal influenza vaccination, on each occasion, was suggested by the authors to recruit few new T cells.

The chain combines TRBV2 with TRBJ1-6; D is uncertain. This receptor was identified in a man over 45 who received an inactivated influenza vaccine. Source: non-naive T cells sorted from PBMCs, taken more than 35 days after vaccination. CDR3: CASSGGVMNSPLHF. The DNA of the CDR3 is TGTGCCTCCTCGGGCGGGGTCATGAATTCACCCCTCCACTTT.